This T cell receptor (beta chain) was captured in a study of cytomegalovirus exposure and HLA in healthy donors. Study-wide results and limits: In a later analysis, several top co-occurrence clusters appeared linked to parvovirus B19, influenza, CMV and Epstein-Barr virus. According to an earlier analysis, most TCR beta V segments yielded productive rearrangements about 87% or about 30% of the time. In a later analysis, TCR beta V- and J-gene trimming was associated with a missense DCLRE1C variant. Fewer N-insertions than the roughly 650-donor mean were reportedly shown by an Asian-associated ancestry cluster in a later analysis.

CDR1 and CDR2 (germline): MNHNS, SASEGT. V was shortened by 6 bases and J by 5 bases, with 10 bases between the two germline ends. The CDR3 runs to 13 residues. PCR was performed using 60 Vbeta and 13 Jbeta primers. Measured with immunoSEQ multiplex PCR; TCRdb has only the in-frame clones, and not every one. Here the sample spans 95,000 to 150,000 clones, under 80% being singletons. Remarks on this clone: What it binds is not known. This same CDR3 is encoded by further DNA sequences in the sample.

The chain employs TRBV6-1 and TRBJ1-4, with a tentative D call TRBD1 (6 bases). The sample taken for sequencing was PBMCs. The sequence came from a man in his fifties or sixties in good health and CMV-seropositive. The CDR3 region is CASRTGGNEKLFF. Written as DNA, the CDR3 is TGTGCCAGCAGGACAGGTGGGAATGAAAAACTGTTTTTT.